The rows below give T cell receptor beta chains drawn from one sample of a study of shared T cell receptors in the human thymus. Only in-frame clones appear in the TCRdb table, and some are missing; sequencing was by immunoSEQ multiplex PCR. Of a few hundred thousand clones detected, around 93% appear once; the ten largest clones hold roughly 0.021%. Sequencing was carried out using thymocytes. These receptors all come from a human donor. CDR3s leave out the opening cysteine and the closing phenylalanine or tryptophan.

CDR3aa: ASSYYPGTLDGEQY; v_gene: TRBV6-6; len: 14; j_gene: TRBJ2-7
CDR3aa: ASSHPGDYGYT; v_gene: TRBV14; len: 11; j_gene: TRBJ1-2
CDR3aa: ASSDLAGGSSYNEQF; v_gene: TRBV7-2; len: 15; j_gene: TRBJ2-1
CDR3aa: ASSLESAGGYSNQPQH; v_gene: TRBV7-2; len: 16; j_gene: TRBJ1-5
CDR3aa: ASSGTGRTEAF; v_gene: TRBV9; len: 11; j_gene: TRBJ1-1
CDR3aa: ASSQTTGDLAKNIQY; v_gene: TRBV4-1; len: 15; j_gene: TRBJ2-4
CDR3aa: AWRIRGEDTEAF; v_gene: TRBV30; len: 12; j_gene: TRBJ1-1
CDR3aa: SVEPGQGPYEQY; v_gene: TRBV29-1; len: 12; j_gene: TRBJ2-7
CDR3aa: ASSQGQGAQDTQY; v_gene: TRBV4-2; len: 13; j_gene: TRBJ2-3
CDR3aa: AWSHRGSSGNTIY; v_gene: TRBV30; len: 13; j_gene: TRBJ1-3
CDR3aa: ASSTPGTGSAYEQY; v_gene: TRBV19; len: 14; j_gene: TRBJ2-7
CDR3aa: ASRLPRPVDRGRLF; v_gene: TRBV12-2; len: 14; j_gene: TRBJ1-4
CDR3aa: ARSLVAGPNEQY; v_gene: TRBV5-3; len: 12; j_gene: TRBJ2-7
CDR3aa: ASSLGNRAANEKLF; v_gene: TRBV14; len: 14; j_gene: TRBJ1-4
CDR3aa: ASSFEKGANTGELF; v_gene: TRBV5-4; len: 14; j_gene: TRBJ2-2
CDR3aa: ASSSVPPGEQY; v_gene: TRBV28; len: 11; j_gene: TRBJ2-7
CDR3aa: ASSPTSGRLPTSSYNEQF; v_gene: TRBV28; len: 18; j_gene: TRBJ2-1
CDR3aa: SARYQPQH; v_gene: TRBV20-1; len: 8; j_gene: TRBJ1-5
CDR3aa: AQQGFKNTEAF; v_gene: TRBV30; len: 11; j_gene: TRBJ1-1